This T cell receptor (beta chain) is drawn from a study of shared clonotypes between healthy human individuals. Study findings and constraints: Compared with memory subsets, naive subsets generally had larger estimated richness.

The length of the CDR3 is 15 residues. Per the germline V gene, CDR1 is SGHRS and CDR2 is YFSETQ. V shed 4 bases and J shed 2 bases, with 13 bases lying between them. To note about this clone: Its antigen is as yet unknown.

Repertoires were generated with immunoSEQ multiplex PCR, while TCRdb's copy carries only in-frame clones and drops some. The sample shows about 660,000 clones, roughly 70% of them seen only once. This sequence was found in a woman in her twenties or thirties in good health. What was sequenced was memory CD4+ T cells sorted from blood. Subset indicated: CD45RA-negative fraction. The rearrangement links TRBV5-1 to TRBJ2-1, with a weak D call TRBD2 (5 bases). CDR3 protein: CASSHDSGAYNEQFF. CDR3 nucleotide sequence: TGCGCCAGCAGCCACGACTCCGGGGCCTACAATGAGCAGTTCTTC.